The rows below give T cell receptor beta chains drawn from one sample of a study of control samples from healthy donors and cancer patients. Here immunoSEQ multiplex PCR was the method, and the copy in TCRdb shows in-frame clones only, minus some. The sample shows some 140,000 clones, over 85% of them seen only once. The specimen was blood. The receptor set was obtained from a man aged 35-49 years in good health. Both conserved end residues are part of each CDR3. D genes are given only for firm matches. Some rows mark clone size as missing; the rest say once, few, many or name a class of expanded clone.

J gene,V gene,clone size,D gene,CDR3 DNA,CDR3 protein
TRBJ1-6,TRBV25-1,-,-,TGTGCCAGCAGTGAAAGGGAGGGAGGGACGAATTCACCCCTCCACTTT,CASSEREGGTNSPLHF
TRBJ1-6,TRBV27,-,TRBD1,TGTGCCAGCAGTTTAGACGGGCGACCAGGGGGGAGATCACCCCTCCACTTT,CASSLDGRPGGRSPLHF
TRBJ1-1,TRBV9,-,-,TGTGCCAGCAGCGATTTACGAGAGGAAGCTTTCTTT,CASSDLREEAFF
TRBJ2-5,TRBV10-3,-,TRBD2,TGTGCCATCAGTGATGAAGCGGGGGGGCTACAACTAGAGACCCAGTACTTC,CAISDEAGGLQLETQYF
TRBJ1-3,TRBV18,-,TRBD1,TGTGCCAGCTCACCAAAGACAGGGACTGGAAACACCATATATTTT,CASSPKTGTGNTIYF
TRBJ1-1,TRBV9,once,-,TGTGCCAGCAGCGGGGGGGACGGAACCTTGAACACTGAAGCTTTCTTT,CASSGGDGTLNTEAFF
TRBJ1-2,TRBV18,-,TRBD1,TGTGCCAGCTCACCCTACGACAGGGCGTACAACTATGGCTACACCTTC,CASSPYDRAYNYGYTF
TRBJ2-7,TRBV7-9,-,TRBD1,TGTGCCAGCAGCTTAGGACAGGGGGCCCACGAGCAGTACTTC,CASSLGQGAHEQYF
TRBJ2-7,TRBV11-2,-,-,TGTGCCAGCACCCCTTCGAACTCCTACGAGCAGTACTTC,CASTPSNSYEQYF
TRBJ2-2,TRBV4-1,-,TRBD2,TGCGCCAGCAGCCAACTAGCGGGGGGTAACACCGGGGAGCTGTTTTTT,CASSQLAGGNTGELFF
TRBJ1-2,TRBV5-1,-,-,TGCGCCAGCAGCTTGGGAGGGGTGGACCCAAAGGGCTACACCTTC,CASSLGGVDPKGYTF
TRBJ1-5,TRBV6-1,-,-,TGTGCCAGCAGTGATTTGAAGGACAGCGGCAATCAGCCCCAGCATTTT,CASSDLKDSGNQPQHF
TRBJ1-3,TRBV24-1,once,-,TGTGCCACCAGTGATTTAAGGGGAAACACCATATATTTT,CATSDLRGNTIYF
TRBJ2-2,TRBV7-9,-,-,TGTGCCAGCAGCTCCCGACTAGCGAACACCGGGGAGCTGTTTTTT,CASSSRLANTGELFF
TRBJ1-5,TRBV11-2,-,-,TGTGCCAGCAGCCCAGGATTAGGCAATCAGCCCCAGCATTTT,CASSPGLGNQPQHF
TRBJ2-7,TRBV7-2,-,-,TGTGCCAGCAGCCCTCTATTGGGGGGAGGAAGTTACGAGCAGTACTTC,CASSPLLGGGSYEQYF
TRBJ2-3,TRBV11-2,-,-,TGTGCCAGCAGCTTCATAGGACAAGATACGCAGTATTTT,CASSFIGQDTQYF
TRBJ1-2,TRBV3-1/TRBV3-2,-,-,TGTGCCAGCAGCCAAGCGGCAGGGAGGGTGGATGGCTACACCTTC,CASSQAAGRVDGYTF
TRBJ1-3,TRBV7-9,-,-,TGTGCCAGCAGCTCGGGGGGTGGAAACACCATATATTTT,CASSSGGGNTIYF
TRBJ1-4,TRBV18,-,-,TGTGCCAGCTCGGCAGAAGGGGGGAGTGAAAAACTGTTTTTT,CASSAEGGSEKLFF
TRBJ1-6,TRBV7-8,-,TRBD1,TGTGCCAGCAGCTTGGAGGGGGCGTCTTCACCCCTCCACTTT,CASSLEGASSPLHF
TRBJ1-5,TRBV5-8,-,TRBD1,TGTGCCAGCAGCCTACGGACAGGGGGTATAAGCAATCAGCCCCAGCATTTT,CASSLRTGGISNQPQHF
TRBJ2-1,TRBV7-3,-,-,TGTGCCAGCAGCCCCCACTCCGGACGGAGCAACAATGAGCAGTTCTTC,CASSPHSGRSNNEQFF
TRBJ2-4,TRBV4-1,-,TRBD1,TGCGCCAGCAGCCAAGATGGTGGGACAGGGTCAAACATTCAGTACTTC,CASSQDGGTGSNIQYF
TRBJ1-6,TRBV7-8,-,-,TGTGCCAGCAGTCCTTTCGACAGAGTAAGCTCACCCCTCCACTTT,CASSPFDRVSSPLHF
TRBJ1-1,TRBV10-3,-,-,TGTGCCATCAGGGACGCAACAGGGATGGGCACTGAAGCTTTCTTT,CAIRDATGMGTEAFF
TRBJ1-6,TRBV11-2,-,TRBD1,TGTGCCAGCAGCTTTTCGGGACAGCCGAATTCACCCCTCCACTTT,CASSFSGQPNSPLHF
TRBJ2-7,TRBV5-1,-,-,TGCGCCAGCAGCTTAGGGGACACTTCAGGGGAGCAGTACTTC,CASSLGDTSGEQYF
TRBJ2-4,TRBV11-2,once,TRBD1,TGTGCCAGCAGCTTAAGGGGACAGGGTAGAGTTTTGGGTGACATTCAGTACTTC,CASSLRGQGRVLGDIQYF
TRBJ2-3,TRBV7-9,once,TRBD1,TGTGCCAGCAGCTCGAGGACAGGAATCACAGATACGCAGTATTTT,CASSSRTGITDTQYF
TRBJ2-3,TRBV7-9,once,-,TGTGCCAGCAGCTTAAGCATGGGGTCCGCAGATACGCAGTATTTT,CASSLSMGSADTQYF
TRBJ1-1,TRBV2,-,-,TGTGCCAGCAGCACGGAAATGAACACTGAAGCTTTCTTT,CASSTEMNTEAFF
TRBJ2-7,TRBV24-1,-,-,TGTGCCTCCCGAACCCGAGGACAATCCTACGAGCAGTACTTC,CASRTRGQSYEQYF
TRBJ1-3,TRBV7-2,-,-,TGTGCCAGCAGCTTAGGGAGCTCTGGAAACACCATATATTTT,CASSLGSSGNTIYF
TRBJ1-6,TRBV6-6,-,TRBD1,TGTGCCAGCATTGCCAACAGGGGACGGAATTCACCCCTCCACTTT,CASIANRGRNSPLHF
TRBJ1-1,TRBV6-1,once,-,TGTGCCAGCAGTGAATTGAGAAACACTGAAGCTTTCTTT,CASSELRNTEAFF
TRBJ2-7,TRBV6-4,-,TRBD1,TGTGCCAGCGGGAGACCGGGGACAGTGAGCTCCTACGAGCAGTACTTC,CASGRPGTVSSYEQYF
TRBJ1-5,TRBV19,-,-,TGTGCCAGTAGTAGCGCGGACCAGGGCAATCAGCCCCAGCATTTT,CASSSADQGNQPQHF